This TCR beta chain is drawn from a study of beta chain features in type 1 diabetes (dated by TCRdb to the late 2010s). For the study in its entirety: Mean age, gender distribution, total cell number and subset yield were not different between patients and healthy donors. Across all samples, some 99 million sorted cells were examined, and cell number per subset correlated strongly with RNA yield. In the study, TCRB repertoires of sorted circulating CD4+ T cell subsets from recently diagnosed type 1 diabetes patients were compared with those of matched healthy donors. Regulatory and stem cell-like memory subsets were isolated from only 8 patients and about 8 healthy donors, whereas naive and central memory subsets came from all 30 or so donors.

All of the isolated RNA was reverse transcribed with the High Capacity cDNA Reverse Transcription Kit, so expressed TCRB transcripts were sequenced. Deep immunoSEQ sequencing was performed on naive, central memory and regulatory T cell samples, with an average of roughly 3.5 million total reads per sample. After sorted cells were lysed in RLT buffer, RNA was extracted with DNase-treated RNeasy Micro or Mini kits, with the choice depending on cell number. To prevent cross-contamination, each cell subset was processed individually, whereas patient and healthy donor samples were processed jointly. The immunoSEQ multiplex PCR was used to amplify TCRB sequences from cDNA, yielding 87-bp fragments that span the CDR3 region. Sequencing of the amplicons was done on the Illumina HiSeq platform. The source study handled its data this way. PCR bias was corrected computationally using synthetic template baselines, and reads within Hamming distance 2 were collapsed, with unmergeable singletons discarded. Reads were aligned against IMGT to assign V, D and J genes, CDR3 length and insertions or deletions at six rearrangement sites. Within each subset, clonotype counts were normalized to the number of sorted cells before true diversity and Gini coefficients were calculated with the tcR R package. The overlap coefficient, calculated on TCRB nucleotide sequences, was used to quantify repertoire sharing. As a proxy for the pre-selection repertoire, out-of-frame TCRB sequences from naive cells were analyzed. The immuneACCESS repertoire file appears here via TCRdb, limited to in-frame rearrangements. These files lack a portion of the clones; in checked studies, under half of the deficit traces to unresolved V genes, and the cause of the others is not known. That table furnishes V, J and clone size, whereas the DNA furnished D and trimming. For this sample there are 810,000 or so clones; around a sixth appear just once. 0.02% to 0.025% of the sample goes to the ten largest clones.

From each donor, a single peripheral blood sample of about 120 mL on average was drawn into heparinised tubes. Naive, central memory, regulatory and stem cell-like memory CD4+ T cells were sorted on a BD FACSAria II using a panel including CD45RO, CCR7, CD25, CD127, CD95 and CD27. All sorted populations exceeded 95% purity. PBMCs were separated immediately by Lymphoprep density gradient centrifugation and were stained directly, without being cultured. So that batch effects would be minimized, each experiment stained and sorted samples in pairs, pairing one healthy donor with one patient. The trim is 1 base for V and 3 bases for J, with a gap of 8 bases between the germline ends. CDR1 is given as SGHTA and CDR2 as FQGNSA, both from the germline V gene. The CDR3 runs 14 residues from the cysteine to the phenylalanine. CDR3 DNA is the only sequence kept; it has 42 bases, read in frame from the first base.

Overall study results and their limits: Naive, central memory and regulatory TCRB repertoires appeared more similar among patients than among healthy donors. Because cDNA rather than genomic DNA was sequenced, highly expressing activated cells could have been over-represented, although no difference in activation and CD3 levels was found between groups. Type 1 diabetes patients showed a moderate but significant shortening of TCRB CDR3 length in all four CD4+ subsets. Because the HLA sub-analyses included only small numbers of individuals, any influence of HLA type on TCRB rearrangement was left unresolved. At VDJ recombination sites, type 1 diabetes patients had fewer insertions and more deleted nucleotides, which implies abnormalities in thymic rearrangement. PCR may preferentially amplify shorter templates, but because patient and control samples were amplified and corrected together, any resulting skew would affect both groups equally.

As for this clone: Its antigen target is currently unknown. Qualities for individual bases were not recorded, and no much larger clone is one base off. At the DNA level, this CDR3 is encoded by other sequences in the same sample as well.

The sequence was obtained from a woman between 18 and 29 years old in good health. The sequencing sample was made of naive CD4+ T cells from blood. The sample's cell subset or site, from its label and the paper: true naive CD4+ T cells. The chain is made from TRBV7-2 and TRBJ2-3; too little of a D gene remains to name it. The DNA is TGTGCCAGCAGCTTAGGACCCCATACAGATACGCAGTATTTT. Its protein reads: CASSLGPHTDTQYF.